This T cell receptor (beta chain) emerged from a study of a mutant IDH1 vaccine in newly diagnosed glioma (dated by TCRdb to the early 2020s). Some background on the complete study: The 32 treated patients were around 62% male and roughly 40% female, with a mean age of around 40 years. Longitudinal TCRB deep sequencing was done for 25 to 30 treated patients, wherever samples were available for exploratory analyses. Prior to enrollment, standard therapy consisting of radiotherapy alone, temozolomide alone, or radiochemotherapy with temozolomide had been administered to patients, with the combination being received by most patients. Peripheral blood was collected at six visits: V03 (baseline), V05, V07, V10, V12 and V13. Summary of the overall study and its limitations: Pseudoprogression seemed to be unrelated to changes in the top peripheral T cell clonotypes found by TCRB sequencing. Immune responses induced by the vaccine were seen in around 94% of patients across multiple MHC alleles. According to the authors, sample limitations meant that analyses of patient blood samples could not be reproduced. PBMC samples for TCRB deep sequencing were selected based on availability.

According to the study, the label for this sample's time point signals: baseline, week 1 (first vaccination visit). The treatment or condition label for this specimen denotes: pre-vaccination baseline after standard-of-care therapy. Donors had newly diagnosed WHO grade 3 or 4 IDH1-mutant astrocytomas with loss of nuclear ATRX. The samples were drawn from NOA16, a multicentre, single-arm, open-label phase I trial in Germany that tested a mutant IDH1 peptide vaccine in humans for the first time. For immunogenicity testing, the blood drawn at visit V03 was used as the baseline sample. Genomic DNA for TCRB sequencing was isolated from EDTA blood with the DNeasy Blood and Tissue Kit. The method was the immunoSEQ multiplex PCR assay. The hsTCRB Kit was used according to the manufacturer's protocol to amplify rearranged TCR beta chain sequences. An Illumina MiSeq was used to sequence the TCRB libraries. Per the authors' processing: The kit vendor's proprietary platform handled demultiplexing, trimming and gene mapping. The source is immuneACCESS, and TCRdb retained only in-frame sequences with V and J called. Part of the clones is not carried over; for the studies checked, unresolved V genes explain less than half of this, and the remainder is unexplained. V, J and clone size are those of that table, while D and trimming were read from the DNA. Counted in this sample were around 63,000 clones; around 90% of them appeared once. The biggest ten clones account for around 2.5% of the sample.

The CDR3 spans 16 residues, from the cysteine through the phenylalanine. Only the CDR3 part of the read is kept: 48 bases, read in frame from the first base. V loses 4 bases, J loses 7 bases, and the germline ends lie 19 bases apart. The germline V gene supplies CDR1 SGHTA and CDR2 FQGNSA. With respect to this clone: Its specific antigen is unknown. Base qualities are missing; no much larger clone stands one base away.

Material: PBMCs, obtained from a glioma patient treated with radiotherapy, temozolomide or both. The receptor chain draws on TRBV7-2 and TRBJ1-4; the D gene remains uncertain. The TCR was taken from a man aged 50 or older with glioma. The CDR3: CASSSPAGRVGEKLFF. The sequenced DNA: TGTGCCAGCAGCTCTCCGGCGGGGAGAGTAGGTGAAAAACTGTTTTTT.